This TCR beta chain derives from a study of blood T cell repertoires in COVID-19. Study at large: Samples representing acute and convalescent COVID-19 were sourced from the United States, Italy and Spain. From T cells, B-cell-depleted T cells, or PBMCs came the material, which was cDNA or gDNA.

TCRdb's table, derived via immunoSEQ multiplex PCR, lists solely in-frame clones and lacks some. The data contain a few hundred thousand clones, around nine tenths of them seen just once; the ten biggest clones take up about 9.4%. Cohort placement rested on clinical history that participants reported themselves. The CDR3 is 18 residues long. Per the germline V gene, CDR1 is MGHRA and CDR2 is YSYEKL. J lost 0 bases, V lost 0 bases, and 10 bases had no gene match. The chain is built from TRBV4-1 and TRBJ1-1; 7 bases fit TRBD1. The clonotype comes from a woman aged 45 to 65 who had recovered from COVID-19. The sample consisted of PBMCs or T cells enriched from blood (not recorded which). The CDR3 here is CASSQDLTGDAMNTEAFF. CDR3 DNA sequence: TGCGCCAGCAGCCAAGATCTAACAGGGGACGCCATGAACACTGAAGCTTTCTTT.